This TCR beta chain was identified during a study of neurological immune-mediated disorders. This sample's time point: technical triplicate 2. Input was more than 800,000 sorted T cells, either CD4+ or CD8+. 5'RACE with 10-nucleotide random UMIs generated the cDNA. TCRdb re-derived calls from the 5' RACE reads in MiXCR, one entry per CDR3 protein. This sample carries more than 30,000 distinct CDR3 sequences, about an eighth of them seen once, and the ten largest clones take 4% to 5.5%. This clonotype was counted many times. What it binds is not known. Findings and limits, study-wide: HTLV-1-associated myelopathy had the most TCR clonal expansion, whereas multiple sclerosis had the least (lower than in healthy controls). No sharing of CDR3 amino acid sequences was observed among expanded clones across subjects, suggesting private repertoires in all groups.

Sequencing input: CD4+ T cells from blood. The receptor comes from a female donor with HTLV-1-associated myelopathy (HAM/TSP).

This CDR3 reads CAYSTGASYGYTF. As DNA, the CDR3 is TGTGCCTACTCGACAGGGGCTAGCTATGGCTACACCTTC. The J gene is TRBJ1-2, the V gene TRBV2; 8 bases line up with TRBD1. Germline lookup yields CDR1 SNHLY and CDR2 FYNNEI. The CDR3 consists of 13 residues. V gave up 11 bases and J gave up 4 bases; unmatched junction bases: 9.